Listed below are T cell receptor beta chains from one sample, sequenced in a study of blood T cells in healthy people across ages. MiXCR, run by TCRdb on the 5' RACE reads, gives a single entry per CDR3 protein. The sample yields about a million distinct CDR3 sequences, more than 30% seen once. The sequencing sample was made of blood. These receptors all stem from a man aged 18 to 30 in good health. The CDR3 runs from the conserved cysteine through the conserved F or W. D genes are given only for firm matches. Clone size appears in some rows only: once, few, many, or a class for an expanded clone.

v_gene	d_gene	j_gene	abundance	CDR3nt	CDR3aa
TRBV12-3/TRBV12-4	TRBD1	TRBJ1-4	NA	TGTGCCAGCAGTTCCACGACCAGGGGGGGGAATGAAAAACTGTTTTTT	CASSSTTRGGNEKLFF
TRBV7-9	NA	TRBJ1-1	few	TGTGCCAGCACGGGAGGGACATTAGAGAACACTGAAGCTTTCTTT	CASTGGTLENTEAFF
TRBV20-1	NA	TRBJ1-6	NA	TGCAGTGCTCGGATGCGGGACATGGGTAATTCACCCCTCCACTTT	CSARMRDMGNSPLHF
TRBV5-4	NA	TRBJ1-2	NA	TGTGCCAGCAGCTTGGCGGCCACCGCGGATCTTCATGGCTACACCTTC	CASSLAATADLHGYTF
TRBV20-1	TRBD2	TRBJ2-7	NA	TGCAGTGCTACCCAAGGGGGTAGCGGGGCCTACGAGCAGTACTTC	CSATQGGSGAYEQYF
TRBV20-1	NA	TRBJ1-6	few	TGCAGTGCTATGAGAGGAGGTTACCATAATTCACCCCTCCACTTT	CSAMRGGYHNSPLHF
TRBV7-9	NA	TRBJ1-2	NA	TGTGCCAGCAGCTTTGTGGACAGTAACTATGGCTACACCTTC	CASSFVDSNYGYTF
TRBV28	NA	TRBJ1-4	NA	TGTGCCAGCAGCTTAAACGGTCCTGCCGAAAAACTGTTTTTT	CASSLNGPAEKLFF
TRBV11-2	TRBD2	TRBJ2-2	NA	TGTGCCAGCAGCTTAGTAGCGGGGGGGCGCGGCGGGGAGCTGTTTTTT	CASSLVAGGRGGELFF
TRBV13	NA	TRBJ1-2	NA	TGTGCCAGCAGCCCCGGCTCGAATGGCTACACCTTC	CASSPGSNGYTF
TRBV6-2/TRBV6-3	TRBD1	TRBJ2-7	NA	TGTGCCAGCAGTCAGCGACAGGGACGGCGCGAGCAGTACTTC	CASSQRQGRREQYF
TRBV25-1	NA	TRBJ1-4	NA	TGTGCCAGTTGTGGAGTCCGGGAAAAACTGTTTTTT	CASCGVREKLFF
TRBV4-2	NA	TRBJ1-3	NA	TGTGCCAGCAGCCAAGATTCATACAGAAACTCTGGAAACACCATATATTTT	CASSQDSYRNSGNTIYF
TRBV30	NA	TRBJ1-6	NA	TGTGCCTGGAGTGTAGGGGGTATGGATTCACCCCTCCACTTT	CAWSVGGMDSPLHF
TRBV10-3	TRBD2	TRBJ2-1	many	TGTGCCATCAGCTTGAGCGGGGATGAGCAGTTCTTC	CAISLSGDEQFF
TRBV24-1	NA	TRBJ2-2	NA	TGTGCCACCAGTGCTCACGGGCTGAACACCGGGGAGCTGTTTTTT	CATSAHGLNTGELFF
TRBV5-1	NA	TRBJ2-5	NA	TGCGCCAGCAGCGCGGTACGGTTACAAGAGACCCAGTACTTC	CASSAVRLQETQYF
TRBV7-3	NA	TRBJ2-1	once	TGTGCCAGCAGCTTAAAGGGCTCAATCTCCTACAATGAGCAGTTCTTC	CASSLKGSISYNEQFF
TRBV20-1	NA	TRBJ2-3	NA	TGCAGTGCTAGTTCCTCCCAGACCTTTACGCAGTATTTT	CSASSSQTFTQYF
TRBV27	NA	TRBJ1-2	NA	TGTGCCAGCAGTGCTCAGGGACGGAATGGCTACACCTTC	CASSAQGRNGYTF
TRBV18	TRBD2	TRBJ2-7	few	TGTGCCAGCTCGATAGCGGGGTACTACGAGCAGTACTTC	CASSIAGYYEQYF
TRBV20-1	TRBD1	TRBJ2-3	NA	TGCAGTGAAGGACAGGCGAACACAGATACGCAGTATTTT	CSEGQANTDTQYF
TRBV7-9	TRBD2	TRBJ2-1	few	TGTGCCAGCAGCCAAGGACTAGCGGGCCCTTCGATCAATGAGCAGTTCTTC	CASSQGLAGPSINEQFF
TRBV3-1	TRBD1	TRBJ2-1	NA	TGTGCCAGCAGCCGACAGGGCCATTCCTACAATGAGCAGTTCTTC	CASSRQGHSYNEQFF
TRBV20-1	TRBD2	TRBJ2-7	NA	TGCAGTGCTAGTGGCCCTCGGGTAGCGGGAGTATACAATGAGCAGTACTTC	CSASGPRVAGVYNEQYF
TRBV28	NA	TRBJ2-3	few	TGTGCCTCCAGAGAAGAGAGAGATACGCAGTATTTT	CASREERDTQYF
TRBV12-3/TRBV12-4	NA	TRBJ1-1	NA	TGTGCCAGCAGTTTCTCGGCAGAGAGAGCGTCTGAAGCTTTCTTT	CASSFSAERASEAFF
TRBV29-1	NA	TRBJ2-1	few	TGCAGCTCCACATCCCCTTGGGAGACCCAGTTCTTC	CSSTSPWETQFF
TRBV20-1	NA	TRBJ1-1	few	TGCAGTGCTAGACCCGCCCAGGGAAATAGAACATTTGGAGCTTTCTTT	CSARPAQGNRTFGAFF
TRBV20-1	NA	TRBJ2-3	NA	TGCAGTGCTAGAGCCCGGGCAGGGCTAAGCACAGATACGCAGTATTTT	CSARARAGLSTDTQYF
TRBV21-1	NA	TRBJ2-5	many	TGTGCCAGCAGCAAACGAGGGTCGGGATGGCAAGAGACCCAGTACTTC	CASSKRGSGWQETQYF
TRBV6-5	NA	TRBJ1-6	NA	TGTGCCGGCAGTTCCAGGGGTCGAAATTCACCCCTCCACTTT	CAGSSRGRNSPLHF
TRBV12-3/TRBV12-4	NA	TRBJ2-7	many	TGTGCCAGCAGTCTAGGCCCGGGCTACGAGCAGTACTTC	CASSLGPGYEQYF
TRBV28	NA	TRBJ2-2	NA	TGTGCCAGCACTGAGTATACGAACACCGGGGAGCTGTTTTTT	CASTEYTNTGELFF
TRBV20-1	TRBD1	TRBJ1-2	NA	TGCAGTGCTAGAGATATGACAGGGAGTGACTATGGCTACACCTTC	CSARDMTGSDYGYTF
TRBV20-1	TRBD2	TRBJ2-7	few	TGCAGTGCTGGGCGGGGGGACTACGAGCAGTACTTC	CSAGRGDYEQYF
TRBV24-1	TRBD1	TRBJ2-3	few	TGTGCCACCAGTGATTGGACCGGGACAGGGGGCTCAGATACGCAGTATTTT	CATSDWTGTGGSDTQYF
TRBV27	TRBD1	TRBJ1-1	few	TGTGCCAGCAGTACCCGAGGGGGCGCAGGGAACACTGAAGCTTTCTTT	CASSTRGGAGNTEAFF
TRBV29-1	NA	TRBJ2-7	many	TGCAGCGTTGATGACAGGGGAGGGTACGAGCAGTACTTC	CSVDDRGGYEQYF
TRBV29-1	NA	TRBJ1-2	many	TGCAGCGCGGGGAATGGCTACACCTTC	CSAGNGYTF
TRBV6-5	NA	TRBJ1-6	NA	TGTGCCAGCAGTTACTCGGCCATTTGGCCCCTCCACTTT	CASSYSAIWPLHF
TRBV12-3/TRBV12-4	TRBD1	TRBJ2-2	few	TGTGCCAGCAGTTACAGGGGCAAAGCCGGGGAGCTGTTTTTT	CASSYRGKAGELFF
TRBV3-1	TRBD2	TRBJ2-3	NA	TGTGCCAGCCGGGGGGGGGATGGGACAGATACGCAGTATTTT	CASRGGDGTDTQYF
TRBV28	NA	TRBJ1-2	NA	TGTGCCAGCAACTCAGGGCTAACTAACTATGGCTACACCTTC	CASNSGLTNYGYTF
TRBV24-1	NA	TRBJ2-3	NA	TGTGCCACCAGTGATCCGGGACTGGGCACAGATACGCAGTATTTT	CATSDPGLGTDTQYF
TRBV5-6	NA	TRBJ2-7	many	TGTGCCAGCAGCTTGGCAAAGGACCCGAACCTTTACGAGCAGTACTTC	CASSLAKDPNLYEQYF
TRBV6-2/TRBV6-3	TRBD1	TRBJ1-1	once	TGTGCCAGCAGGGGACAGGTGGGCGCTTTCTTT	CASRGQVGAFF
TRBV6-2/TRBV6-3	TRBD1	TRBJ2-2	NA	TGTGCCAGCAGTGACAGGGTTCCTCGGGAGCTGTTTTTT	CASSDRVPRELFF
TRBV5-1	NA	TRBJ2-5	many	TGCGCCAGCAGCTCTGCACTTAAAGAGACCCAGTACTTC	CASSSALKETQYF
TRBV7-6	NA	TRBJ1-1	NA	TGTGCCAGCAGCTTAGTTGAACGGGGGGGGACTGAAGCTTTCTTT	CASSLVERGGTEAFF